Shown below are 19 T cell receptor beta chains from a single sample sequenced in a study of blood T cells in healthy people across ages. Together with a sample-barcoded 5' primer, a J-beta primer mix was included in a second PCR lasting about 6 to 11 cycles. In TCRdb, the 5' RACE reads were re-called with MiXCR into one record per CDR3 protein. This sample yields around 900,000 distinct CDR3 sequences, of which roughly 50% are seen a single time; 20% to 25% belongs to the top ten. The material sequenced was blood. The receptors come from a woman aged 55-70 years in good health.

This chain uses TRBV4-3 with TRBJ2-1, with TRBD1 as a possible D gene (6 bases). CDR3 length: 17 residues. V dropped 0 bases and J dropped 1 base, with 13 bases sitting between them. The germline gives CDR1 LGHNA, CDR2 YSLEER. CDR3 DNA: TGCGCCAGCAGCCAAGATCCCTCGAGGGGGTCCTACAATGAGCAGTTCTTC. Protein sequence: CASSQDPSRGSYNEQFF.

A note on this clonotype: Just one base apart from a much larger clone, this may be a read error. The CDR3 here is CASGLFGTLTDTQYF. CDR3 DNA: TGTGCTAGTGGTTTGTTCGGGACGCTAACAGATACGCAGTATTTT. The chain employs TRBV12-5 and TRBJ2-3, with D possibly being TRBD1 or TRBD2 (5 bases each). The germline V and J ends were trimmed by 2 bases and 3 bases, with 12 bases remaining between them. CDR1 is LGHNT and CDR2 is FRNRAP in the germline V gene. The length of the CDR3 is 15 residues.

This clonotype has only a few counts. The CDR3 bases are TGTGCCAGCAGGGATCAAGACCGCTATGGCTACACCTTC. As protein: CASRDQDRYGYTF. This chain links TRBV12-3 or TRBV12-4 with TRBJ1-2; D is uncertain. There are 13 residues in the CDR3. Trimming took off 6 bases at V and 4 bases at J, with 12 bases between the two ends.

The V gene is TRBV7-2, the J gene TRBJ1-2, with 7 bases lining up with TRBD1. CDR1 and CDR2 (germline): SGHTA, FQGNSA. With 5 bases clipped from V and 8 bases from J, the junction kept 14 bases outside the gene matches. The CDR3 covers 15 residues. CDR3 protein: CASSRLQGTTGGYTF. The CDR3 nucleotides are TGTGCCAGCAGCCGGTTACAGGGGACTACAGGGGGCTACACCTTC.

This clonotype was detected only a few times. The chain couples TRBV20-1 to TRBJ2-7, with a possible D match to TRBD2 (6 bases). The germline CDR1 and CDR2 sequences are DFQATT and SNEGSKA (reference sequence). The CDR3 is 13 residues long. Between the trimmed V and J ends, which lost 2 bases and 3 bases, there was a span of 11 bases. CDR3 DNA: TGCAGTGCTAGATCCAGCGGGCTCTACGAGCAGTACTTC. It codes for CSARSSGLYEQYF.

This clonotype showed up just a few times. This chain links TRBV7-2 with TRBJ1-1, with D hard to call. V was shortened by 7 bases and J by 4 bases, with 13 bases between the two germline ends. The CDR3 is 13 residues long. From germline, CDR1 is SGHTA and CDR2 FQGNSA. The CDR3 loop is CASKTSGGTEAFF. CDR3 bases: TGTGCCAGCAAAACGTCGGGAGGCACTGAAGCTTTCTTT. The variable domain in full, with the rest retrieved from reference TRBV7-2 and TRBJ1-1, is GAGVSQSPSNKVTEKGKDVELRCDPISGHTALYWYRQSLGQGLEFLIYFQGNSAPDKSGLPSDRFSAERTGGSVSTLTIQRTQQEDSAVYLCASKTSGGTEAFFGQGTRLTVV.

The gene calls are TRBV6-1 and TRBJ2-2, with TRBD2 matching over 14 bases. Germline CDR1 is MNHNS and CDR2 is SASEGT. J gave up 0 bases and V 5 bases, and 11 bases lay outside the gene matches. This CDR3 contains 20 residues. The CDR3 region is CASSPLTSGRVSSNTGELFF. The CDR3 DNA reads TGTGCCAGCAGTCCCTTGACTAGCGGGAGGGTGTCCTCGAACACCGGGGAGCTGTTTTTT.

This clonotype came up once. J is TRBJ2-3 and V is TRBV5-1, with TRBD2 matching 7 bases. In germline, CDR1 is SGHRS, CDR2 YFSETQ. The junction had 7 bases not matched to a gene; V was cut back by 1 base and J by 2 bases. This CDR3 is built from 16 residues. DNA for the CDR3: TGCGCCAGCAGCTTGACAGCGGGGAGGCCCACAGATACGCAGTATTTT. As protein: CASSLTAGRPTDTQYF.

The chain employs TRBV20-1 and TRBJ2-1; D ambiguous. Deletions cut 1 base from V and 5 bases from J, with 9 bases between. Germline V gene lookup returns CDR1 DFQATT and CDR2 SNEGSKA (reference sequence). The CDR3 runs 13 residues. The CDR3 DNA follows: TGCAGTGCTAGAGTTGTGTCTAACAATGAGCAGTTCTTC. Protein sequence: CSARVVSNNEQFF.

The sample holds a few counts of this clonotype. The V gene is TRBV12-3 or TRBV12-4, the J gene TRBJ2-2; D might be TRBD1 (5 bases). Trimming removed 3 bases from V and 3 bases from J, with 11 bases in between. The CDR3 length is 15 residues. CDR3 region: CASSFLTVDTGELFF. The CDR3, as DNA: TGTGCCAGCAGTTTTCTGACAGTCGACACCGGGGAGCTGTTTTTT.

The V call is TRBV2, the J call TRBJ2-4; TRBD2 matches 8 bases. The DNA end is a closer match to TRBJ2-7, so the J assignment may be wrong. CDR3 size: 14 residues. Germline loops: CDR1 SNHLY, CDR2 FYNNEI. The CDR3 DNA reads as TGTGCCAGCACCAATAGCGGGGTCTCCTACGAGCAGTACTTC. Translating it yields CASTNSGVSYEQYF.

This clonotype appeared many times. This sequence joins TRBV9 and TRBJ2-7, with a possible D match to TRBD2 (5 bases). Germline CDR1 SGDLS, CDR2 YYNGEE. V was clipped by 5 bases and J by 10 bases, with 22 bases between them. This CDR3 is 14 amino acids long. CDR3 loop: CASSPQIEGPPQYF. In DNA, the CDR3 is TGTGCCAGCAGTCCACAAATTGAGGGCCCGCCTCAGTACTTC.

This sequence joins TRBV27 and TRBJ1-5; D is unresolved. Per the germline V gene, CDR1 is MNHEY and CDR2 is SMNVEV (reference sequence). V was shortened by 6 bases and J by 0 bases, with 12 bases between the two germline ends. This CDR3 contains 15 residues. CDR3 sequence reads: CASRPDGFSNQPQHF. In nucleotides, the CDR3 is TGTGCCAGCAGGCCCGATGGTTTTAGCAATCAGCCCCAGCATTTT.

This clonotype was recorded a few times. The chain combines TRBV29-1 with TRBJ2-1; 10 bases agree with TRBD2. CDR1 SQVTM and CDR2 ANQGSEA come from the germline V gene. The CDR3 has 14 residues. The junction had 0 bases not matched to a gene; V was cut back by 2 bases and J by 2 bases. CDR3 sequence reads: CSVESGRAYNEQFF. For the CDR3, the DNA is TGCAGCGTTGAAAGCGGGAGGGCCTACAATGAGCAGTTCTTC.

The chain is built from TRBV28 and TRBJ1-2; 7 nucleotides agree with TRBD1. V lost 8 bases to trimming and J lost 3 bases; unmatched junction nucleotides: 6. This CDR3 comprises 13 residues. Per germline, CDR1 MDHEN and CDR2 SYDVKM. In DNA, the CDR3 is TGTGCCAGCGGGGGACAGTTGGACTATGGCTACACCTTC. As protein: CASGGQLDYGYTF.

V usage is TRBV29-1 and J usage is TRBJ1-1; D remains ambiguous. The CDR3 runs 13 residues. Germline CDR1 is SQVTM and CDR2 is ANQGSEA. V was clipped by 4 bases and J by 3 bases, with 12 bases between them. CDR3 protein: CSVVRVTDTEAFF. The CDR3 coding sequence is TGCAGCGTTGTAAGGGTTACGGACACTGAAGCTTTCTTT.

This chain uses TRBV7-3 with TRBJ1-2; 9 positions match TRBD1. This CDR3 is 14 amino acids long. V was clipped by 2 bases and J by 7 bases; unmatched bases: 5. Germline values: CDR1 SGHTA, CDR2 FQGTGA. The DNA of the CDR3 is TGTGCCAGCAGCTTAGGGACAGGGATAGGTGGCTACACCTTC. It codes for CASSLGTGIGGYTF.

This chain uses TRBV29-1 with TRBJ2-7; D remains ambiguous. Between the trimmed V and J ends, which lost 4 bases and 2 bases, there was a span of 12 bases. Germline V lookup: CDR1 SQVTM, CDR2 ANQGSEA. This CDR3 comprises 13 residues. The CDR3 DNA follows: TGCAGCGTTGCCGTCTCTTGGGCCTACGAGCAGTACTTC. Translated, it gives CSVAVSWAYEQYF.

This chain links TRBV25-1 with TRBJ1-5; TRBD1 aligns across 11 bases. V lost 4 bases to trimming and J lost 6 bases; unmatched junction nucleotides: 2. The CDR3 covers 14 residues. The germline CDR1 and CDR2 sequences are MGHDK and SYGVNS. The CDR3 reads CASSAGQGAQPQHF. The DNA of the CDR3 is TGTGCCAGCAGTGCCGGACAGGGGGCTCAGCCCCAGCATTTT.